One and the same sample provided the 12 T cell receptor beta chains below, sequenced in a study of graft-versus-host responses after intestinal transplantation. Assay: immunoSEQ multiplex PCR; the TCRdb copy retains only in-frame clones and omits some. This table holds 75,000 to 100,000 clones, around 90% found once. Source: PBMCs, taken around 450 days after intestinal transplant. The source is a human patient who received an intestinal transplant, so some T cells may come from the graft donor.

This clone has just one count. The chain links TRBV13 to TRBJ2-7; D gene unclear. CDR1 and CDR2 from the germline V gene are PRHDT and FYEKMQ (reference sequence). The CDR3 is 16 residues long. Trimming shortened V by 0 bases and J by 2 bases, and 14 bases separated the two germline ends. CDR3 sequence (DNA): TGTGCCAGCAGCTTAGGTGCCCCCTCTTTTCCCTACGAGCAGTACTTC. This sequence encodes CASSLGAPSFPYEQYF.

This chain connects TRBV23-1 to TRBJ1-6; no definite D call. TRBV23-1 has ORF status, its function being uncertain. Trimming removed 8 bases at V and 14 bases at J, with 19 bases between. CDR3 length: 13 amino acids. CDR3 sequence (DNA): TGCGCCAGCCGCACACGAGGCGTTCCGGCCCTCCACTTT. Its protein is CASRTRGVPALHF.

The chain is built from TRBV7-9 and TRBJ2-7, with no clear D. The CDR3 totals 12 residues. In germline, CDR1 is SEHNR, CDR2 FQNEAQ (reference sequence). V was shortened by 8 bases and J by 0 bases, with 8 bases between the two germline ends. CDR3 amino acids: CASLYGSYEQYF. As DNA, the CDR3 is TGTGCCAGCCTATACGGCTCCTACGAGCAGTACTTC.

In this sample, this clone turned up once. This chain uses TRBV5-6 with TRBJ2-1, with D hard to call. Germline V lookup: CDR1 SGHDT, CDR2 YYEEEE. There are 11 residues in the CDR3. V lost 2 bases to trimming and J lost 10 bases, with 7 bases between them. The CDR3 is CASSFSREQFF. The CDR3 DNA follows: TGTGCCAGCAGCTTTTCTAGAGAGCAGTTCTTC.

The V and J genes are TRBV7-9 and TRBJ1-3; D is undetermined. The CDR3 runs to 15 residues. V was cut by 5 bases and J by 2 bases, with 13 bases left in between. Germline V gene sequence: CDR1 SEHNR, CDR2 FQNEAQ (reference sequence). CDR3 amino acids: CASSLSLGAGNTIYF. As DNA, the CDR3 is TGTGCCAGCAGCCTTTCCCTAGGCGCTGGAAACACCATATATTTT.

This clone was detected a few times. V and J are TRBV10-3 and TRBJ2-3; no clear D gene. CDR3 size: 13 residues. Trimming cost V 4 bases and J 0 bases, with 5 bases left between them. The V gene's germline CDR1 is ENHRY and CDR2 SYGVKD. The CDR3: CAISGPSTDTQYF. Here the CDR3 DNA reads TGTGCCATCAGTGGGCCCAGCACAGATACGCAGTATTTT.

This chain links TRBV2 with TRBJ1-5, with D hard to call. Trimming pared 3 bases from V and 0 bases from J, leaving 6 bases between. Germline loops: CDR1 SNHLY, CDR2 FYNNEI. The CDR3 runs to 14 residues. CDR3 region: CASSDGDSNQPQHF. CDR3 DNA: TGTGCCAGCAGTGATGGGGATAGCAATCAGCCCCAGCATTTT.

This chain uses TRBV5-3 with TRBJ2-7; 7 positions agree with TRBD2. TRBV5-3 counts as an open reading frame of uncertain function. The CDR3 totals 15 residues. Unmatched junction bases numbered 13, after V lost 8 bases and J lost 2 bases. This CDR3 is CASSLGEGRPYEQYF. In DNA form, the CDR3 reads TGTGCCAGCAGCCTCGGGGAGGGGCGCCCCTACGAGCAGTACTTC.

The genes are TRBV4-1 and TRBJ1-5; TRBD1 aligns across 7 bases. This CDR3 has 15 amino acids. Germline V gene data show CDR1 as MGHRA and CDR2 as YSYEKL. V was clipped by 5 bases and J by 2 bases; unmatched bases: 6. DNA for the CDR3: TGCGCCAGCAGCGGTACAGGGGTGGGCAATCAGCCCCAGCATTTT. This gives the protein CASSGTGVGNQPQHF.

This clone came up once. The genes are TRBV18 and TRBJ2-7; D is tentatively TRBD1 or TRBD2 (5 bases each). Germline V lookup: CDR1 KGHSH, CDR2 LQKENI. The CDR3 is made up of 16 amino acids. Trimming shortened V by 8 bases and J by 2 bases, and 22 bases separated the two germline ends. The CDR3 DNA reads TGTGCCAGCCGATACGAAATTCCGGGACCGACCTACGAGCAGTACTTC. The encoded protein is CASRYEIPGPTYEQYF.

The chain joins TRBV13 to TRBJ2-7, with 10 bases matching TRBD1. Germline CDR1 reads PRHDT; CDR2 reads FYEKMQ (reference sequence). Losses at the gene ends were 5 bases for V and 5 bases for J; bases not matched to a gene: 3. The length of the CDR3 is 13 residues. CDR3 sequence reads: CASSGGQGDEQYF. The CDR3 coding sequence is TGTGCCAGCAGCGGAGGACAGGGGGACGAGCAGTACTTC.

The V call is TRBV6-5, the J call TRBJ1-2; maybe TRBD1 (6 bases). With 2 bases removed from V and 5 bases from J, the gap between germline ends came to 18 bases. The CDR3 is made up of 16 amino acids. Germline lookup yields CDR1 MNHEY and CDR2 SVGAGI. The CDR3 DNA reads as TGTGCCAGCAGTTACCAGGGACAAGGGCCTGGTTATGGCTACACCTTC. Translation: CASSYQGQGPGYGYTF.